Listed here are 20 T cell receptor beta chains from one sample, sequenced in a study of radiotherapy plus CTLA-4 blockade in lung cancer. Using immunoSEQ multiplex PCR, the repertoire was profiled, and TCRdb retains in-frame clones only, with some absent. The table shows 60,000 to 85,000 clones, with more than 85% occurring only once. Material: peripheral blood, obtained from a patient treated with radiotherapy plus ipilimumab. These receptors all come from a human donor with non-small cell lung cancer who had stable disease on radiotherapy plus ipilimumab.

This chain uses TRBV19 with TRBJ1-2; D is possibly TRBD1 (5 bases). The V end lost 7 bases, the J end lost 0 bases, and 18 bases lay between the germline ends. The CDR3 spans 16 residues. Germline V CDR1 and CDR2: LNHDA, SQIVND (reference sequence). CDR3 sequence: CASNTPGRGPNYGYTF. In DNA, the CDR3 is TGTGCCAGTAATACGCCAGGGCGAGGCCCTAACTATGGCTACACCTTC.

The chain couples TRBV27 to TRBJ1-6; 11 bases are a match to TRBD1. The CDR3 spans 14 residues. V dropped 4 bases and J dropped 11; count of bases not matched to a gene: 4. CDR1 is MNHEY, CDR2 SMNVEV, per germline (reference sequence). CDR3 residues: CASSSWTGGTPLHF. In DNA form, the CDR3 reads TGTGCCAGCAGTTCGTGGACAGGGGGCACACCCCTCCACTTT.

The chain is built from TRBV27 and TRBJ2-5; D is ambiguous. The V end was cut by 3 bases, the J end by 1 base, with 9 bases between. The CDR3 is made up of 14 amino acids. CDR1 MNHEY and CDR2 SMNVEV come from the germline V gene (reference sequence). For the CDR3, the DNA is TGTGCCAGCAGTTTTCGGGCTTCCCAAGAGACCCAGTACTTC. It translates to CASSFRASQETQYF.

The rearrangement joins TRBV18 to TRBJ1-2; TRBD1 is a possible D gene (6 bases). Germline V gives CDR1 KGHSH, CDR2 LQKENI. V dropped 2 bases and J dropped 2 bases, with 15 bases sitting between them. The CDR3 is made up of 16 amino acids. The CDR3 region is CASSPKFGQGNYGYTF. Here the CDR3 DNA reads TGTGCCAGCTCACCAAAATTCGGTCAGGGGAACTATGGCTACACCTTC.

CDR3 nucleotide sequence: TGTGCCAGCAGCTTAACGGGCGCCGGGACAGGGGCTGAAGCTTTCTTT. Translated: CASSLTGAGTGAEAFF. The chain is built from TRBV7-3 and TRBJ1-1; 10 positions match TRBD1. Per germline, CDR1 SGHTA and CDR2 FQGTGA. The junction had 7 bases not matched to a gene; V was cut back by 0 bases and J by 6 bases. The CDR3 has 16 residues.

CDR3 loop: CASSVGTDSSYEQYF. CDR3 DNA: TGTGCCAGCAGTGTCGGGACGGACAGCTCCTACGAGCAGTACTTC. This sequence joins TRBV28 and TRBJ2-7; D perhaps matches TRBD1 (6 bases). Germline CDR1 MDHEN, CDR2 SYDVKM. This CDR3 is 15 amino acids long. Trimming removed 5 bases at V and 0 bases at J, with 14 bases between. Together with reference TRBV28 and TRBJ2-7, the CDR3 gives the full variable domain: DVKVTQSSRYLVKRTGEKVFLECVQDMDHENMFWYRQDPGLGLRLIYFSYDVKMKEKGDIPEGYSVSREKKERFSLILESASTNQTSMYLCASSVGTDSSYEQYFGPGTRLTVT.

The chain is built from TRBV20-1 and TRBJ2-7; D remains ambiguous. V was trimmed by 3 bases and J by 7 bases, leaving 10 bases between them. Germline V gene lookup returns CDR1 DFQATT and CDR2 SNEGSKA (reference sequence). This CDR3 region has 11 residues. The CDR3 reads CSASGETEQYF. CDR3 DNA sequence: TGCAGTGCTAGTGGGGAAACGGAGCAGTACTTC.

CDR3 in DNA: TGCAGTGCTAGAGTACTCGAGCAGTACTTC. This codes for CSARVLEQYF. This sequence joins TRBV20-1 and TRBJ2-7; D gene ambiguous. CDR1 is DFQATT and CDR2 is SNEGSKA in the germline V gene (reference sequence). The CDR3 has 10 amino acids. V lost 1 base to trimming and J lost 6 bases, with 4 bases between them.

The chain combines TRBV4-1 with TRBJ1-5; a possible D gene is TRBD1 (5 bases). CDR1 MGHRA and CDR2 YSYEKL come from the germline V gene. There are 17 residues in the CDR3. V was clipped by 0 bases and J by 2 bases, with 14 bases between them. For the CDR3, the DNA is TGCGCCAGCAGCCAAGAGGCGGGGGTCCTAGGCAATCAGCCCCAGCATTTT. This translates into CASSQEAGVLGNQPQHF.

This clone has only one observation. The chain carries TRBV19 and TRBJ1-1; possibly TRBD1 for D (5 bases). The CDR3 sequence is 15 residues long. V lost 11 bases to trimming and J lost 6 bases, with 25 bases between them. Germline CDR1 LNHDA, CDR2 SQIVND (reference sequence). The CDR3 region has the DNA TGTGCCCTTAGGAAAGGGACGGACGCGACAGCTGAAGCTTTCTTT. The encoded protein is CALRKGTDATAEAFF.

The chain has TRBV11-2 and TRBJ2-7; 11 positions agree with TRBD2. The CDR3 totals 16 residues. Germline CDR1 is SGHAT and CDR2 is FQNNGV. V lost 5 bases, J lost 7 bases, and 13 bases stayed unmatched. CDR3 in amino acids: CASSQGLAGGSGEQYF. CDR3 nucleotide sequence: TGTGCCAGCAGCCAGGGGCTAGCGGGAGGCTCCGGGGAGCAGTACTTC.

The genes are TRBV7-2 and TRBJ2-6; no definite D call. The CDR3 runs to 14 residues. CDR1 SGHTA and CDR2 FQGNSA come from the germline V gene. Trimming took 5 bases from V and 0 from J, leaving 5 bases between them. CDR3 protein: CASSRPSGANVLTF. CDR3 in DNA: TGTGCCAGCAGCCGGCCCTCTGGGGCCAACGTCCTGACTTTC.

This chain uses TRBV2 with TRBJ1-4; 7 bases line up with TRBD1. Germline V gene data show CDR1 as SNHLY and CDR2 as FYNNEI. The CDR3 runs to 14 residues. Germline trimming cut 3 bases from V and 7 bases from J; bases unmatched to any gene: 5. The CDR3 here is CASSDVAGGEKLFF. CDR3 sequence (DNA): TGTGCCAGCAGTGATGTGGCAGGGGGTGAAAAACTGTTTTTT.

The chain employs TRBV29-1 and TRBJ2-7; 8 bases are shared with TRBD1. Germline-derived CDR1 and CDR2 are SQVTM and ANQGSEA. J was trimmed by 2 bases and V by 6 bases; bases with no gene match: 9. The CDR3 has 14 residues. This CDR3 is CSVAWDRYPYEQYF. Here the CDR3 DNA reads TGCAGCGTCGCTTGGGACAGGTACCCCTACGAGCAGTACTTC.

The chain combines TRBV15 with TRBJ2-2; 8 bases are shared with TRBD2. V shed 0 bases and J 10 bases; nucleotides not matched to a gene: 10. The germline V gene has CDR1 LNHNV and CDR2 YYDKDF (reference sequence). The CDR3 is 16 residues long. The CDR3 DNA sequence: TGTGCCACCAGCAGAGATTTGAATAGCGGGGTCCTGGAGCTGTTTTTT. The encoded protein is CATSRDLNSGVLELFF. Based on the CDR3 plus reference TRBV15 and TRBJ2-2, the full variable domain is DAMVIQNPRYQVTQFGKPVTLSCSQTLNHNVMYWYQQKSSQAPKLLFHYYDKDFNNEADTPDNFQSRRPNTSFCFLDIRSPGLGDTAMYLCATSRDLNSGVLELFFGEGSRLTVL.

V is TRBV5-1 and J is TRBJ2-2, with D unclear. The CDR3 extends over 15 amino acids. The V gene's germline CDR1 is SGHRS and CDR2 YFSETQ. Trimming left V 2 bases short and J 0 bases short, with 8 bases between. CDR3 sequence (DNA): TGCGCCAGCAGCTTCAGGCCGACGAACACCGGGGAGCTGTTTTTT. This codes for CASSFRPTNTGELFF. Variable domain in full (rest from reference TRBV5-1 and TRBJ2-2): KAGVTQTPRYLIKTRGQQVTLSCSPISGHRSVSWYQQTPGQGLQFLFEYFSETQRNKGNFPGRFSGRQFSNSRSEMNVSTLELGDSALYLCASSFRPTNTGELFFGEGSRLTVL.

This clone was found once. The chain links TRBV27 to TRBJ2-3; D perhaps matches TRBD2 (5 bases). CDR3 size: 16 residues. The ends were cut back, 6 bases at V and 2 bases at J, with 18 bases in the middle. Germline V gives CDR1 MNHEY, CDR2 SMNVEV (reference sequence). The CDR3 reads CASSKPRAGLTDTQYF. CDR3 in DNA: TGTGCCAGCAGCAAACCCCGGGCTGGACTCACAGATACGCAGTATTTT.

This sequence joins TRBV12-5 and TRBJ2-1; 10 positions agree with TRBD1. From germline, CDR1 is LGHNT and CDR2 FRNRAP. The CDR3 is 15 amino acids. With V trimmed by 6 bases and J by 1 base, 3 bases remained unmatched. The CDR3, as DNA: TGTGCTAGTGGAACGGGACAGGGGTCCTACAATGAGCAGTTCTTC. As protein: CASGTGQGSYNEQFF.

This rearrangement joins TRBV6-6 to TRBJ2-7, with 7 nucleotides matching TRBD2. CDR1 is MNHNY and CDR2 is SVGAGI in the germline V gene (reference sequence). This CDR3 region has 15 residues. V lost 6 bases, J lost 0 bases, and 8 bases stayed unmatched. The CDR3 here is CASRPVAGLSYEQYF. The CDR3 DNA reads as TGTGCCAGCAGGCCTGTAGCGGGCCTCTCCTACGAGCAGTACTTC.

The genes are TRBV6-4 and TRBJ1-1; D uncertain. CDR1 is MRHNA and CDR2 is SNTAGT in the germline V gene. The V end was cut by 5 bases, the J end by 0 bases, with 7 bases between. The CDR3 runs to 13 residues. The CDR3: CASSKGMNTEAFF. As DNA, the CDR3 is TGTGCCAGCAGTAAGGGAATGAACACTGAAGCTTTCTTT.